This T cell receptor beta chain comes out of a study of OX40 agonist ivuxolimab in advanced cancers. Findings of the study overall: Clonal expansion by week 6 occurred in CD4+ and CD8+ blood T cells (at 0.1 to 3.0 mg/kg).

The assay was immunoSEQ multiplex PCR, and TCRdb's table has in-frame clones only and misses some. The sample includes more than 60,000 clones, roughly 93% seen only once; the top ten take around a sixth. The germline CDR1 and CDR2 sequences are SEHNR and FQNEAQ (reference sequence). Trimming took off 5 bases at V and 0 bases at J, with 11 bases between the two ends. This CDR3 is 15 amino acids long. Notes on this clone: As yet, its antigen is unknown.

The J gene is TRBJ2-1, the V gene TRBV7-9; TRBD2 is a possible D gene (6 bases). This clonotype originated in an adult with an advanced solid tumor such as melanoma, head and neck, liver or kidney cancer. The sample was CD4+ or CD8+ T cells sorted from blood, taken in a trial of the OX40 agonist ivuxolimab. CDR3 sequence (DNA): TGTGCCAGCAGCCTAACTAGCAGCTCCTACAATGAGCAGTTCTTC. Its protein is CASSLTSSSYNEQFF.